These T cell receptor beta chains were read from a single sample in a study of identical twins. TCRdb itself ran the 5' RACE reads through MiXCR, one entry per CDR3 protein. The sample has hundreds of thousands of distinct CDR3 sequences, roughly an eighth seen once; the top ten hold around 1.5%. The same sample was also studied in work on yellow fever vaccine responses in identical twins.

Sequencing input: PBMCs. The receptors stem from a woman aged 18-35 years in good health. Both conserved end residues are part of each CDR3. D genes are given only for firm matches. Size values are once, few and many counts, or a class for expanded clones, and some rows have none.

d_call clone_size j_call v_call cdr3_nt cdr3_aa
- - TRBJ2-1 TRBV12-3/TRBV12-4 TGTGTCTCTAGCAGTGGTTGGTGGGAGCAGTTCTTC CVSSSGWWEQFF
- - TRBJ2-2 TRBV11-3 TGTGCCAGCACCCTGGGGGCGATACACACCGGGGAGCTGTTTTTT CASTLGAIHTGELFF
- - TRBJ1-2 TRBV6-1 TGTGCCAGCAGACCCAACGATATCTATGGCTACACCTTC CASRPNDIYGYTF
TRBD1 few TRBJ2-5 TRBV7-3 TGTGCCAGCAGCCCGGGACAGGGTAGGACCCAGTACTTC CASSPGQGRTQYF
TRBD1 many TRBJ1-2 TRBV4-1 TGCGCCAGCAGCCAACGAGACAGGGATCGGTATGGCTACACCTTC CASSQRDRDRYGYTF
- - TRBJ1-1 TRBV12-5 TGTGCTAGTGGTTTGTTTGTTTGGCAGGGTGGGGGCACTGAAGCTTTCTTT CASGLFVWQGGGTEAFF
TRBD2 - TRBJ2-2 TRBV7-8 TGTGCCAGCAGCTCGTCGCGGGGGTCTTCAGGAGGGGAGCTGTTTTTT CASSSSRGSSGGELFF
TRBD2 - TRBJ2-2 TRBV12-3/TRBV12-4 TGTGCCAGCAGTTTAGGGGTCTCGCGGGGGTCGAGCACCGGGGAGCTGTTTTTT CASSLGVSRGSSTGELFF
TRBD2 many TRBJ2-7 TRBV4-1 TGCGCCAGCAGCCAAGGGGATACCTTTGCGGGAGGGCCCTGGTACGAGCAGTACTTC CASSQGDTFAGGPWYEQYF
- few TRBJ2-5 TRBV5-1 TGCGCCAGCAGCCAAAGGACAACACAAGAGACCCAGTACTTC CASSQRTTQETQYF
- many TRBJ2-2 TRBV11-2 TGTGCCAGCAGCTTAGTCAGGGTGAACACCGGGGAGCTGTTTTTT CASSLVRVNTGELFF
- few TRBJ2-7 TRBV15 TGTGCCACCAGCAGAGGGGACCGAAGTGGCGAGCAGTACTTC CATSRGDRSGEQYF